The rows below give T cell receptor beta chains drawn from one sample of a study of shared clonotypes between healthy human individuals. Clones were sequenced by immunoSEQ multiplex PCR, and TCRdb holds only the in-frame ones, with some missing. The sample includes 800,000 or so clones, approximately 97% of them seen just once. Sequencing input: naive CD8+ T cells sorted from blood. These receptors were taken from a man in his thirties or forties in good health. Both conserved end residues are trimmed from each CDR3.

>TRBJ2-5|13|TRBV6-5
ASSWLIGQQETQY
>TRBJ1-1|12|TRBV6-5
ASRSGQKNTEAF
>TRBJ2-2|14|TRBV4-3
ASSQDWGSGTGELF
>TRBJ2-1|15|TRBV15
ATSRDRGVAGSNEQF
>TRBJ2-7|14|TRBV7-9
ASSGGTSGSSYEQY
>TRBJ2-7|11|TRBV14
ASSQVGRSEQY
>TRBJ1-3|13|TRBV11-1
ASSFGRYSGNTIY
>TRBJ2-2|11|TRBV6-5
ASSYEGTGELF
>TRBJ2-7|10|TRBV27
ASSFQGREQY
>TRBJ2-1|11|TRBV15
ATTPDRYNEQF
>TRBJ2-7|12|TRBV7-2
ASSLRLAGDEQY
>TRBJ2-5|13|TRBV9
ASTTAEGIQETQY
>TRBJ2-1|13|TRBV4-1
ASSQILAGGNEQF
>TRBJ2-5|15|TRBV4-1
ASSLIPAGELQETQY
>TRBJ2-5|13|TRBV7-9
ASSTRERREETQY
>TRBJ2-6|14|TRBV7-9
ASSSTDRGKGVGLT
>TRBJ2-2|13|TRBV27
ASKLGQTLTGELF
>TRBJ2-7|13|TRBV9
ASSVAGTSGYEQY
>TRBJ2-3|11|TRBV27
ASSLEVTDTQY
>TRBJ2-1|15|TRBV7-9
ASSLELAGVAGNEQF
>TRBJ2-3|14|TRBV7-6
ASSLLIAASTDTQY
>TRBJ2-7|12|TRBV19
ASSISPGAYEQY
>TRBJ2-7|13|TRBV7-9
ASSLEGPRGYEQY
>TRBJ2-3|13|TRBV10-3
AISESSLSTDTQY
>TRBJ2-7|11|TRBV2
ASGENISYEQY
>TRBJ2-2|14|TRBV28
ASRTSWGFEVGELF
>TRBJ2-3|13|TRBV10-2
ASSRASGSTDTQY
>TRBJ2-2|9|TRBV20-1
SARDTGELF
>TRBJ2-1|12|TRBV15
ATIPGDGANEQF
>TRBJ2-1|15|TRBV19
ASSPGLAGGLYNEQF
>TRBJ1-1|19|TRBV4-3
ASSQDPPQTAPSSVNTEAF
>TRBJ2-3|13|TRBV18
ASSRTGTGTDTQY
>TRBJ1-4|13|TRBV28
ASRYPGLTNEKLF
>TRBJ2-5|13|TRBV7-7
ASSARLASQETQY
>TRBJ1-3|12|TRBV18
ASSEQSSGNTIY
>TRBJ2-1|11|TRBV7-6
ASRKGQNNEQF
>TRBJ1-1|10|TRBV29-1
SAQGGNTEAF
>TRBJ2-1|11|TRBV14
ASSRLALHEQF
>TRBJ2-5|14|TRBV4-3
ASSQVLAGAYETQY
>TRBJ2-1|12|TRBV30
AWSAGQGDDEQF
>TRBJ2-6|11|TRBV2
ARQVAGANVLT
>TRBJ2-7|12|TRBV7-9
ASSMGLAEYEQY
>TRBJ1-3|18|TRBV6-1
ASSEARVLPRVRSGNTIY
>TRBJ1-5|15|TRBV5-1
ASSLKPTDYSNQPQH
>TRBJ1-5|13|TRBV28
ASREQGEEYQPQH
>TRBJ2-7|15|TRBV6-1
ASSELGTSGEDYEQY
>TRBJ2-1|13|TRBV28
ASSFGTSGLDEQF
>TRBJ1-5|12|TRBV5-5
ASSHGDGSQPQH
>TRBJ1-3|13|TRBV13
ASSLGLNSGNTIY